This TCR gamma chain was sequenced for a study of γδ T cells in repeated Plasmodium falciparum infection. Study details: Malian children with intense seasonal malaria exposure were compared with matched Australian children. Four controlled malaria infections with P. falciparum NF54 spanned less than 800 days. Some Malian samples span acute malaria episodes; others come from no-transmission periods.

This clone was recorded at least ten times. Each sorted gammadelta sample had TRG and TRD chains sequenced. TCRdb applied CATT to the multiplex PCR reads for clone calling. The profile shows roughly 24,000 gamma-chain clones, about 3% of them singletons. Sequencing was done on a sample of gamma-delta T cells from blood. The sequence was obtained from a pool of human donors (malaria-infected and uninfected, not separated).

CDR3 in DNA: TGTGCCACCTGGGACAGTCCGGGGGGTTATAAGAAACTCTTT. Translating it yields CATWDSPGGYKKLF. This rearrangement joins TRGV3 to TRGJ1 or TRGJ2. This CDR3 comprises 14 residues. V lost 1 base, J lost 6 bases, and 9 bases stayed unmatched. Germline V gene lookup returns CDR1 VTNTFY and CDR2 YDVSTARD (reference sequence).